This TCR beta chain was obtained from a study of blood T cells in healthy people across ages. Whole-study results and caveats: Investigators viewed diversity estimates from one million T cells as underestimates, the study reported.

PCR was performed a second time for about 7 to 12 cycles using a sample-barcoded 5' primer and a J-beta primer mix. The template-switch adaptor was a 5' adaptor with 12 random nucleotides. It tagged each cDNA molecule. TCRdb recomputed calls from the 5' RACE reads with MiXCR, one row per CDR3 protein. This repertoire shows 790,000 or so distinct CDR3 sequences, around 50% found once; its top ten account for roughly 25%. On this clonotype: The antigen remains undetermined.

The ends were cut back, 5 bases at V and 4 bases at J, with 14 bases in the middle. The CDR3 is 15 residues long. Germline V lookup: CDR1 SGHAT, CDR2 FQDESV (reference sequence). Sequenced sample: blood. The origin of this receptor is a man aged 35-49 years in good health. The chain combines TRBV11-1 with TRBJ1-4, with D uncertain. As DNA, the CDR3 is TGTGCCAGCAGCCCGGCTGAAGCTCTTAATGAAAAACTGTTTTTT. This gives the protein CASSPAEALNEKLFF.